These T cell receptor beta chains were read from a single sample in a study of technical replicates of blood from a few donors. The assay was immunoSEQ multiplex PCR, and TCRdb's table has in-frame clones only and misses some. Here the sample spans 84,000 or so clones, about 95% being singletons. The sample was T cells isolated from PBMCs. The receptors derive from a human donor in good health. Both conserved end residues are part of each CDR3. A D gene is named only where the DNA matches it firmly. Some rows have no size entry. The others give once, few or many, or a class for an expanded clone.

TRBV30,.,TRBJ1-5,TRBD1,TGTGCCTGGAGTGTAGGACAGGGTTATCAGCCCCAGCATTTT,CAWSVGQGYQPQHF
TRBV10-3,.,TRBJ2-5,TRBD2,TGTGCCATCAGTGACTACGTAGCCGGGGGGGAGACCCAGTACTTC,CAISDYVAGGETQYF
TRBV29-1,.,TRBJ1-2,TRBD1,TGCAGCGTTGACCAGCCAGGGGGCTATGGCTACACCTTC,CSVDQPGGYGYTF
TRBV29-1,.,TRBJ1-1,.,TGCAGCGTTAGGCAGGCGAACACTGAAGCTTTCTTT,CSVRQANTEAFF
TRBV5-4,.,TRBJ2-5,TRBD2,TGTGCCAGCAGCCCTAGCGGGGCCTTCCAAGAGACCCAGTACTTC,CASSPSGAFQETQYF
TRBV2,.,TRBJ1-4,.,TGTGCCAGCAGAACAGGGATCTCTAATGAAAAACTGTTTTTT,CASRTGISNEKLFF
TRBV7-9,.,TRBJ1-1,.,TGTGCCAGCAGCTTAGACGTGGGGTTGGGGCGAGCTTTCTTT,CASSLDVGLGRAFF
TRBV19,few,TRBJ1-2,.,TGTGCCAGGAGCCTGAGAGTCTATGGCTACACCTTC,CARSLRVYGYTF
TRBV4-1,.,TRBJ2-7,.,TGCGCCAGCAGCCAAGTATTTAGGGGTGACTACGAGCAGTACTTC,CASSQVFRGDYEQYF
TRBV7-9,.,TRBJ2-1,TRBD2,TGTGCCAGCAGCTCCGCACGGACTAGCGGGGATTTAAATGAGCAGTTCTTC,CASSSARTSGDLNEQFF
TRBV28,.,TRBJ1-5,TRBD1,TGTGCCAGCAGGCAGACGGGACAGGGTTTTCAGCCCCAGCATTTT,CASRQTGQGFQPQHF
TRBV7-3,once,TRBJ2-2,TRBD2,TGTGCCAGCAGCGGGGGGGCCGGGGAGCTGTTTTTT,CASSGGAGELFF
TRBV14,.,TRBJ1-2,TRBD1,TGTGCCACCTCGAGTTCCCGACAGGGAATTAACTATGGCTACACCTTC,CATSSSRQGINYGYTF
TRBV9,few,TRBJ1-2,TRBD1,TGTGCCAGCAGCGTAGCTGACAGGGCCGGTAGTGGCTACACCTTC,CASSVADRAGSGYTF
TRBV5-1,.,TRBJ2-7,TRBD1,TGCGCCAGCAGCTTCTATGACAGGGATACCTACGAGCAGTACTTC,CASSFYDRDTYEQYF
TRBV6-5,.,TRBJ2-7,.,TGTGCCAGCAGCCACGCCGGGGTCGAGCAGTACTTC,CASSHAGVEQYF
TRBV2,.,TRBJ2-5,.,TGTGCCAGCAGTGAAGGCGCTCAAGAGACCCAGTACTTC,CASSEGAQETQYF
TRBV13,.,TRBJ2-5,TRBD2,TGTGCCAGCAGCTTTACTAGCGGGGGGGCGTCGGAGACCCAGTACTTC,CASSFTSGGASETQYF
TRBV28,.,TRBJ2-3,TRBD2,TGTGCCAGCGCTAAACTCCAACTAGCGGGATATACAGATACGCAGTATTTT,CASAKLQLAGYTDTQYF
TRBV6-1,.,TRBJ1-2,.,TGTGCCAGTCAAGAGGTAGTCTACACCTTC,CASQEVVYTF
TRBV19,.,TRBJ1-2,TRBD1,TGTGCCAGTAGTACCCGGGACAGCAATGGCTACACCTTC,CASSTRDSNGYTF
TRBV11-3,.,TRBJ2-2,TRBD1,TGTGCCAGCAGTCCAAACCCCGGGACAGGGGCGAACACCGGGGAGCTGTTTTTT,CASSPNPGTGANTGELFF
TRBV11-3,.,TRBJ2-7,TRBD2,TGTGCCAGCAGCTTAGGGGATTGGCGGGGGTCTGATGAGCAGTACTTC,CASSLGDWRGSDEQYF
TRBV1,.,TRBJ2-1,.,TGCACCAGCAGCCAAGATCTCATTAGCGGGCTGATTAGCAATGAGCAGTTCTTC,CTSSQDLISGLISNEQFF
TRBV6-5,.,TRBJ2-1,.,TGTGCCAGCAGTTACTCGATCCTCCCAGGGGCGAATGAGCAGTTCTTC,CASSYSILPGANEQFF
TRBV19,.,TRBJ2-7,TRBD2,TGTGCCAGTAGCGCAGCGGGAAGCTACGAGCAGTACTTC,CASSAAGSYEQYF
TRBV2,.,TRBJ1-1,.,TGTGCCAGCAGCACCTATGACAGCAACACTGAAGCTTTCTTT,CASSTYDSNTEAFF
TRBV7-9,.,TRBJ2-7,TRBD1,TGTGCCAGCAGCTTAGCCCAGGGGGCTGGCTACGAGCAGTACTTC,CASSLAQGAGYEQYF